These 16 T cell receptor beta chains originate from one sample sequenced in a study of high-grade serous ovarian cancer treatment subgroups. Repertoires were generated with immunoSEQ multiplex PCR, while TCRdb's copy carries only in-frame clones and drops some. This table has about 4,300 clones, approximately 71% appearing once. Tumor samples were obtained before definitive surgery or chemotherapy. The specimen sequenced was tumor tissue. The receptors originated from a human donor with high-grade serous ovarian cancer.

The chain has TRBV5-4 and TRBJ2-3; the D gene is possibly TRBD2 (5 bases). Germline assignment: CDR1 SGHNT and CDR2 YYREEE (reference sequence). V was shortened by 2 bases and J by 0 bases, with 10 bases between the two germline ends. The CDR3 runs to 15 residues. The CDR3 protein is CASSLPAVSTDTQYF. Here the CDR3 DNA reads TGTGCCAGCAGCTTACCAGCGGTGAGCACAGATACGCAGTATTTT. Combining the CDR3 with reference TRBV5-4 and TRBJ2-3 gives the whole variable domain ETGVTQSPTHLIKTRGQQVTLRCSSQSGHNTVSWYQQALGQGPQFIFQYYREEENGRGNFPPRFSGLQFPNYSSELNVNALELDDSALYLCASSLPAVSTDTQYFGPGTRLTVL.

V usage is TRBV10-3 and J usage is TRBJ2-5, with D possibly TRBD2 on 6 matching bases. V dropped 7 bases and J dropped 2 bases, with 11 bases sitting between them. The CDR3 totals 13 residues. Germline V gene sequence: CDR1 ENHRY, CDR2 SYGVKD. The CDR3 here is CAINEGRQETQYF. Written as DNA, the CDR3 is TGTGCCATCAACGAAGGGAGGCAAGAGACCCAGTACTTC.

The chain joins TRBV6-4 to TRBJ2-1; 11 positions match TRBD2. CDR3 length: 16 amino acids. Germline CDR1 and CDR2: MRHNA and SNTAGT. Losses at the gene ends were 0 bases for V and 4 bases for J; bases not matched to a gene: 2. Here the CDR3 DNA reads TGTGCCAGCAGTGACTCAGGACTAGCGGGTTACAATGAGCAGTTCTTC. Amino acids: CASSDSGLAGYNEQFF.

This chain links TRBV27 with TRBJ2-3; tentatively, D is TRBD1 (7 bases). Germline V CDR1 and CDR2: MNHEY, SMNVEV (reference sequence). This CDR3 has 16 residues. Deletions cut 5 bases from V and 2 bases from J, with 17 bases between. The CDR3 loop is CASSRRGPLSTDTQYF. The CDR3 DNA sequence: TGTGCCAGCAGTAGGAGGGGGCCTCTCTCCACAGATACGCAGTATTTT.

This clone was counted a single time. The V and J genes are TRBV27 and TRBJ2-1; D is undetermined. The CDR3 length is 15 residues. Trimming left V 6 bases short and J 2 bases short, with 14 bases between. Germline V lookup: CDR1 MNHEY, CDR2 SMNVEV (reference sequence). The CDR3 loop is CASSPLYAPYNEQFF. CDR3 coding DNA: TGTGCCAGCAGCCCCCTGTATGCGCCCTACAATGAGCAGTTCTTC.

The V gene is TRBV6-1, the J gene TRBJ2-1; possibly TRBD2 for D (5 bases). The CDR3 contains 13 residues. Germline V CDR1 and CDR2: MNHNS, SASEGT. V lost 4 bases and J 4 bases, leaving 8 bases between the germline ends. The CDR3 region is CASSAQRYNEQFF. The CDR3 DNA reads TGTGCCAGCAGTGCTCAGCGGTACAATGAGCAGTTCTTC.

The chain is built from TRBV7-8 and TRBJ2-5; 8 bases agree with TRBD1. With 7 bases clipped from V and 5 bases from J, the junction kept 6 bases outside the gene matches. The length of the CDR3 is 13 residues. Germline V gene lookup returns CDR1 SGHVS and CDR2 FQNEAQ. The CDR3 DNA reads as TGTGCCAGCAAGGACAGGGACGGGGAGACCCAGTACTTC. Residues: CASKDRDGETQYF.

The chain joins TRBV4-1 to TRBJ1-2; possible D gene TRBD1, 6 bases. Trimming left V 4 bases short and J 1 base short, with 16 bases between. Germline-derived CDR1 and CDR2 are MGHRA and YSYEKL. CDR3 length equals 16 residues. The CDR3 sequence is CASSRVGGPGNYGYTF. CDR3 bases: TGCGCCAGCAGCCGCGTTGGGGGGCCGGGTAACTATGGCTACACCTTC.

This clone was detected only a few times. This chain uses TRBV28 with TRBJ2-1; 11 bases line up with TRBD2. The germline gives CDR1 MDHEN, CDR2 SYDVKM. Unmatched junction bases numbered 5, after V lost 6 bases and J lost 1 base. The CDR3 has 16 amino acids. CDR3 sequence: CASRPGLAESYNEQFF. CDR3 nucleotides: TGTGCCAGCAGGCCGGGACTAGCGGAATCCTACAATGAGCAGTTCTTC.

The CDR3 is CASSFFGGSNTEAFF. CDR3 nucleotides: TGTGCCAGCAGTTTTTTTGGGGGTTCGAACACTGAAGCTTTCTTT. V gene TRBV28 combines with J gene TRBJ1-1; perhaps TRBD1 as D (5 bases). Trimming pared 3 bases from V and 1 base from J, leaving 12 bases between. Germline V CDR1 and CDR2: MDHEN, SYDVKM. The CDR3 totals 15 residues.

The chain joins TRBV6-4 to TRBJ2-1, with 13 bases lining up with TRBD2. CDR1 MRHNA and CDR2 SNTAGT come from the germline V gene. The J segment lost 7 bases and the V segment lost 5 bases, leaving 5 bases of the junction unmatched. The CDR3 extends over 15 amino acids. CDR3 in amino acids: CASSRLAGGLNEQFF. DNA of the CDR3: TGTGCCAGCAGTAGACTAGCGGGAGGCCTAAATGAGCAGTTCTTC.

The chain recombines TRBV2 with TRBJ1-1, with TRBD1 as a possible D gene (5 bases). The germline V and J ends were trimmed by 7 bases and 5 bases, with 14 bases remaining between them. The CDR3 spans 13 residues. Germline values: CDR1 SNHLY, CDR2 FYNNEI. This CDR3 is CASNRGEGTEAFF. CDR3 nucleotide sequence: TGTGCCAGCAATCGAGGGGAGGGGACTGAAGCTTTCTTT.

The J gene is TRBJ2-7, the V gene TRBV7-9; 7 bases fit TRBD1. The J segment lost 7 bases and the V segment lost 7 bases, leaving 1 base of the junction unmatched. Germline CDR1 SEHNR, CDR2 FQNEAQ (reference sequence). The CDR3 length is 10 residues. CDR3 bases: TGTGCCAGCATGACAGGGGAGCAGTACGTC. Translated, it gives CASMTGEQYV.

The chain links TRBV7-6 to TRBJ2-3, with D possibly being TRBD2 (6 bases). Trimming removed 5 bases from V and 5 bases from J, with 17 bases in between. CDR3 length equals 15 residues. The germline V gene encodes CDR1 SGHVS and CDR2 FNYEAQ. CDR3 region: CASSPRELRGDTQYF. In DNA form, the CDR3 reads TGTGCCAGCAGCCCTCGGGAGCTACGGGGAGATACGCAGTATTTT. The full variable domain, its missing parts supplied by reference TRBV7-6 and TRBJ2-3, is GAGVSQSPRYKVTKRGQDVALRCDPISGHVSLYWYRQALGQGPEFLTYFNYEAQQDKSGLPNDRFSAERPEGSISTLTIQRTEQRDSAMYRCASSPRELRGDTQYFGPGTRLTVL.

The chain recombines TRBV9 with TRBJ2-5, with 7 bases fitting TRBD2. The CDR3 sequence is 14 residues long. The germline V gene encodes CDR1 SGDLS and CDR2 YYNGEE. V gave up 5 bases and J gave up 3 bases; unmatched junction bases: 7. CDR3 DNA: TGTGCCAGCAGTCCTCCCCGGGGGGAAGAGACCCAGTACTTC. Encoded protein: CASSPPRGEETQYF.

The chain carries TRBV7-6 and TRBJ2-3; TRBD1 matches 8 bases. J was trimmed by 0 bases and V by 5 bases; bases with no gene match: 4. The CDR3 covers 15 residues. Germline V gene sequence: CDR1 SGHVS, CDR2 FNYEAQ. For the CDR3, the DNA is TGTGCCAGCAGCGGCGACAGGGGCAGCACAGATACGCAGTATTTT. Translating gives CASSGDRGSTDTQYF.